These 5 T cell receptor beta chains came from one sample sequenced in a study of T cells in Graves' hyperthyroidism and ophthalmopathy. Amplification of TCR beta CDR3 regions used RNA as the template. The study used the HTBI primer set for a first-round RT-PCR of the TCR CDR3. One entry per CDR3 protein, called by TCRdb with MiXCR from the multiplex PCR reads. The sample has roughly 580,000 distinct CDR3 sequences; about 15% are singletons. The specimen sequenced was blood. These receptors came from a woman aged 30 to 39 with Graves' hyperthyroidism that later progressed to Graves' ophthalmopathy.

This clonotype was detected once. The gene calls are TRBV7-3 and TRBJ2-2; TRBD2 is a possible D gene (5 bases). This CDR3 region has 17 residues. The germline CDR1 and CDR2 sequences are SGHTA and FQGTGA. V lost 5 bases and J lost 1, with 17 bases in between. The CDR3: CASSQDSPGLNTGELFF. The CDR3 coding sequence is TGTGCCAGCAGCCAAGACTCCCCGGGATTGAACACCGGGGAGCTGTTTTTT.

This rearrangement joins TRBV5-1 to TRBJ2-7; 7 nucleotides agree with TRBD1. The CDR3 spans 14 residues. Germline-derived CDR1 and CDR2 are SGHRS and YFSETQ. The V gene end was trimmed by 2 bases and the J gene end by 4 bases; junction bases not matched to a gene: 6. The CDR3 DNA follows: TGCGCCAGCAGCTTCGACAGGGCAGCTTACGAGCAGTACTTC. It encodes CASSFDRAAYEQYF.

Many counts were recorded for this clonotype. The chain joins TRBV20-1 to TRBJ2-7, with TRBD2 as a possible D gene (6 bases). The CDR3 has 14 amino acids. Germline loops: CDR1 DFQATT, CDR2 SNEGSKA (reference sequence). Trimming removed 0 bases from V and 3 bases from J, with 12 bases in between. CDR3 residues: CSARDRDFYYEQYF. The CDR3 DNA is TGCAGTGCTAGAGATCGGGACTTCTACTACGAGCAGTACTTC.

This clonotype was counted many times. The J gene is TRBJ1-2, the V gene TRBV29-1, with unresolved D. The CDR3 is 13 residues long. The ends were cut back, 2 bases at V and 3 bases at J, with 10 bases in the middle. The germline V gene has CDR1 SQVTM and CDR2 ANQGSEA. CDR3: CSVERAEDYGYTF. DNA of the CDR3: TGCAGCGTTGAACGGGCTGAGGACTATGGCTACACCTTC.

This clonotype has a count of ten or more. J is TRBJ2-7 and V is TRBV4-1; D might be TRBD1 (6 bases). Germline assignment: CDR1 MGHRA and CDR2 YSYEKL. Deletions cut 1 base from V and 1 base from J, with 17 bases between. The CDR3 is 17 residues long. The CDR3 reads CASSQVAGTRDSYEQYF. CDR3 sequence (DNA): TGCGCCAGCAGCCAAGTCGCCGGGACACGAGATTCCTACGAGCAGTACTTC.